This entry is about one TCR beta chain. Its antigen is not identified. The CDR3 has 15 residues. Germline V gives CDR1 MNHEY, CDR2 SVGAGI. Unmatched junction bases numbered 13, after V lost 8 bases and J lost 5 bases. The assay was immunoSEQ multiplex PCR, and TCRdb's table has in-frame clones only and misses some. The table lists more than 15,000 clones, just over 85% of them singletons. The data were taken from a study of PD-1 blockade in classical Hodgkin lymphoma. Overall study results and limits: Repertoire difference causes, possibly disease activity or prior therapy, remain undefined. Relapsed/refractory patients reportedly had lower baseline diversity than newly diagnosed patients.

The time point here: newly diagnosed, previously untreated cHL patient sample. Purified CD4+ T cells were obtained from thawed PBMCs through magnetic negative selection. Serving as comparison were PBMCs from newly diagnosed, untreated classical Hodgkin lymphoma, which were sequenced alongside the relapsed/refractory trial patients. Source material: CD4+ T cells from blood. The V and J genes are TRBV6-5 and TRBJ2-5; 8 bases are shared with TRBD2. This sequence originates from a human donor with classical Hodgkin lymphoma. The CDR3 bases are TGTGCCAGCTCGCTGGGCGGGGGGCGCCGGGAGACCCAGTACTTC. It encodes CASSLGGGRRETQYF.